The clone carrying this TCR beta chain appeared a few times. Its target is not known. In TCRdb, the reads were re-called with MiXCR into one record per CDR3 protein. The table records 900,000 to 950,000 distinct CDR3 sequences, 25% to 40% of them present only once. The junction had 6 bases not matched to a gene; V was cut back by 4 bases and J by 7 bases. The CDR3 is made up of 13 amino acids. CDR1 and CDR2 from the germline V gene are SGHTA and FQGNSA. This sample is part of a study of T cell repertoires in cytomegalovirus infection. The chain recombines TRBV7-2 with TRBJ1-1; 7 bases fit TRBD1. The sample was cultured CD8+ T cells from PBMCs, taken from culture after CMV antigen stimulation. The source is a human donor in good health (CMV status not recorded). Some clones in this sample may be carry-over from other donors' samples. This CDR3 is CASSSGQSIEAFF. CDR3 bases: TGTGCCAGCAGCTCGGGACAGAGCATTGAAGCTTTCTTT.